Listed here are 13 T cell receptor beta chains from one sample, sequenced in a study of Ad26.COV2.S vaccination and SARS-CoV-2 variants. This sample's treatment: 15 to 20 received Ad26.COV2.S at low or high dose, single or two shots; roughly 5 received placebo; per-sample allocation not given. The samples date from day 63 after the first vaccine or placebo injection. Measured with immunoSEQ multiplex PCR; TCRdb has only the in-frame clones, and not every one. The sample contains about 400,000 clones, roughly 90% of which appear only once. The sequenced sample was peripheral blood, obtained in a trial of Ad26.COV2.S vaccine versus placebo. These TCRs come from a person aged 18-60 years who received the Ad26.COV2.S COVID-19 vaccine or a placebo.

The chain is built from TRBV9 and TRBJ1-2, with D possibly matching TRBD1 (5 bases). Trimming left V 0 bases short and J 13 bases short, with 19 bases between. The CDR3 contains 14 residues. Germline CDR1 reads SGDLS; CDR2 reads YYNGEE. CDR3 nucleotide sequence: TGTGCCAGCAGCGTAGATGGTGGGACGGGGCGTTTCACCTTC. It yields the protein CASSVDGGTGRFTF.

The DNA for the CDR3 is TGTGCCAGCAGGGGACTAGCGGGAACTTACGAGCAGTACTTC. Translation gives CASRGLAGTYEQYF. The V call is TRBV6-5, the J call TRBJ2-7; 13 nucleotides line up with TRBD2. Germline trimming cut 6 bases from V and 4 bases from J; bases unmatched to any gene: 3. Looked up from germline, CDR1 is MNHEY and CDR2 is SVGAGI. The CDR3 has 14 amino acids.

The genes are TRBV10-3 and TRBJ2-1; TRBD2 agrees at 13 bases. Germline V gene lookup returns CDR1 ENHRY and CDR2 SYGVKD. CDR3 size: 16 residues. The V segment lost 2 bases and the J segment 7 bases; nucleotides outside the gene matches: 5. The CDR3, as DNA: TGTGCCATCAGTGAGCCGACTAGCGGGAGGAAAAATGAGCAGTTCTTC. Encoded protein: CAISEPTSGRKNEQFF.

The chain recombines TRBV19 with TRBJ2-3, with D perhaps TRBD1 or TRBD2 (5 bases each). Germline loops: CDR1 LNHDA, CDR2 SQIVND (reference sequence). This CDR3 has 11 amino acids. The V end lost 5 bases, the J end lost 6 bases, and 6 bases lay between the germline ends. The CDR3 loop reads CASSWGDTQYF. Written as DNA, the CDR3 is TGTGCCAGTAGTTGGGGGGATACGCAGTATTTT.

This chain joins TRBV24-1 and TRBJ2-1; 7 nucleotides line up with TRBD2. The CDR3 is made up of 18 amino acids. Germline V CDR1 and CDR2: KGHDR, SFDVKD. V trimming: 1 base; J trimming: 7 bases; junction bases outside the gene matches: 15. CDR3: CATSDFLIRGRAQNEQFF. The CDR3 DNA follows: TGTGCCACCAGTGATTTCCTAATTCGGGGGAGGGCCCAAAATGAGCAGTTCTTC.

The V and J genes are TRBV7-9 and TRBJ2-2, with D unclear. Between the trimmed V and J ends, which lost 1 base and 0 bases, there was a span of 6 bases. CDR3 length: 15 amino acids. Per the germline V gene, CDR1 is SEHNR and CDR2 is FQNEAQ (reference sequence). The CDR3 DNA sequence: TGTGCCAGCAGCTTAGACCCGTCGAACACCGGGGAGCTGTTTTTT. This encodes CASSLDPSNTGELFF.

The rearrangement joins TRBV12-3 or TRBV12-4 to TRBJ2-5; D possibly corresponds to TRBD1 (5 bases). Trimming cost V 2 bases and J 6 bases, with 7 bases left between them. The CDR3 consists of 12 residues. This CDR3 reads CASSLQGQTQYF. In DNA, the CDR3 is TGTGCCAGCAGTTTACAGGGCCAGACCCAGTACTTC.

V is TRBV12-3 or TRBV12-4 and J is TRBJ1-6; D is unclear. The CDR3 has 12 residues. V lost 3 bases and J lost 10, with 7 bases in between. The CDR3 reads CASSFRSSPLHF. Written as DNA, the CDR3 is TGTGCCAGCAGTTTCCGCAGCTCACCCCTCCACTTT.

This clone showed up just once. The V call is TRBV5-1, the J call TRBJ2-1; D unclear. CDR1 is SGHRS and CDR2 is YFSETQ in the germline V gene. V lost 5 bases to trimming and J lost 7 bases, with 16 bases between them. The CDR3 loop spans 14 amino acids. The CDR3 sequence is CASSTDPVANEQFF. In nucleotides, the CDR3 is TGCGCCAGCAGTACGGACCCTGTGGCTAATGAGCAGTTCTTC.

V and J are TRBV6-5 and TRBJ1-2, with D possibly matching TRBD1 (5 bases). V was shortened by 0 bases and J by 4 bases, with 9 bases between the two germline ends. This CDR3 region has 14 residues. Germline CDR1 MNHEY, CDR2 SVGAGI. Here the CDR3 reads CASSYSGTLYGYTF. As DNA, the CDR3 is TGTGCCAGCAGTTACTCCGGGACTCTCTATGGCTACACCTTC.

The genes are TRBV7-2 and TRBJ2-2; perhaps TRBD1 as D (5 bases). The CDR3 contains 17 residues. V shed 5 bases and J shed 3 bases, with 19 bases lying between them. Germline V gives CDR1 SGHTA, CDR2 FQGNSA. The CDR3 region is CASSAEQVDRHTGELFF. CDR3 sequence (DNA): TGTGCCAGCAGCGCAGAACAGGTCGATCGTCACACCGGGGAGCTGTTTTTT.

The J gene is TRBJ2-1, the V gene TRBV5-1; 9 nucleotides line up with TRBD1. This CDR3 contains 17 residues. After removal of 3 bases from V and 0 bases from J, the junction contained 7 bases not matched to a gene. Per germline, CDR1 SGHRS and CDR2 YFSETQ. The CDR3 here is CASSYRQGEGSYNEQFF. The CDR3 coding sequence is TGCGCCAGCAGCTACAGACAGGGGGAGGGCTCCTACAATGAGCAGTTCTTC.

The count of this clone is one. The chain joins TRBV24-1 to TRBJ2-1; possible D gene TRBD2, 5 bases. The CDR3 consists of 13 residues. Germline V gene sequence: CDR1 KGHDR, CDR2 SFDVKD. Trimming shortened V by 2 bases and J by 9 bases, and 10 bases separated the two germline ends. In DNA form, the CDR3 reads TGTGCCACCAGTGATTCCGAGGGCCCTGAGCAGTTCTTC. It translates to CATSDSEGPEQFF.